A single sample gave rise to the 2 T cell receptor beta chains below, sequenced in a study of blood T cells in healthy people across ages. With a J-beta primer mix and a sample-barcoded 5' primer, a second PCR ran 7 to 11 cycles. TCRdb used MiXCR to reprocess the 5' RACE reads, holding one entry per CDR3 protein. This table has 950,000 to 1,200,000 distinct CDR3 sequences, less than 45% appearing once. Specimen: blood. The receptors were gathered from a young man in good health.

This clonotype was detected a few times. The chain has TRBV7-9 and TRBJ2-1; perhaps TRBD2 as D (5 bases). CDR3 size: 15 residues. CDR1 is SEHNR, CDR2 FQNEAQ, per germline (reference sequence). The V gene lost 1 base and the J gene lost 2 bases, with 9 bases spanning the gap. In DNA form, the CDR3 reads TGTGCCAGCAGCTTAGAATCGCGGGCCTACAATGAGCAGTTCTTC. Translated: CASSLESRAYNEQFF.

This clonotype occurred a few times. V usage is TRBV5-1 and J usage is TRBJ1-5, with TRBD1 identical over 7 bases. Germline V gene sequence: CDR1 SGHRS, CDR2 YFSETQ. This CDR3 region has 15 residues. With V trimmed by 8 bases and J by 3 bases, 11 bases remained unmatched. CDR3 sequence: CASRGTAGDNQPQHF. For the CDR3, the DNA is TGCGCCAGTCGAGGGACAGCTGGAGACAATCAGCCCCAGCATTTT.